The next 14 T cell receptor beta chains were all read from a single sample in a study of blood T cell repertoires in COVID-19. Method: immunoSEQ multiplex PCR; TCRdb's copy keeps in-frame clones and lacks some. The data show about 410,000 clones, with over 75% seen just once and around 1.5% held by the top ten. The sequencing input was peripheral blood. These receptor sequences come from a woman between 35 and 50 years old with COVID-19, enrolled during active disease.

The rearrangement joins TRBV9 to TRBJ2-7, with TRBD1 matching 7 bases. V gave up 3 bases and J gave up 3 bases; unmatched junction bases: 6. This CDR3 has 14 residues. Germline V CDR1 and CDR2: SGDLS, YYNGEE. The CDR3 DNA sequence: TGTGCCAGCAGCGCCGGACAGGCGCACTACGAGCAGTACTTC. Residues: CASSAGQAHYEQYF.

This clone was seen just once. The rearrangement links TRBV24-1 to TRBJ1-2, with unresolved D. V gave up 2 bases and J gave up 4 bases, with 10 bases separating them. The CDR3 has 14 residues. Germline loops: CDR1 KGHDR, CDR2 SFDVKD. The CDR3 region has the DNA TGTGCCACCAGTGATTCGACATTCTCCTATGGCTACACCTTC. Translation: CATSDSTFSYGYTF.

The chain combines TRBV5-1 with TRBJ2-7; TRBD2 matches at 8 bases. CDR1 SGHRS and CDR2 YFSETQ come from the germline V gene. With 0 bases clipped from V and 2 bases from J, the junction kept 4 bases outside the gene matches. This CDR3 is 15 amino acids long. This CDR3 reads CASSLASGGAYEQYF. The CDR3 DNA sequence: TGCGCCAGCAGCTTGGCCTCGGGGGGGGCCTACGAGCAGTACTTC.

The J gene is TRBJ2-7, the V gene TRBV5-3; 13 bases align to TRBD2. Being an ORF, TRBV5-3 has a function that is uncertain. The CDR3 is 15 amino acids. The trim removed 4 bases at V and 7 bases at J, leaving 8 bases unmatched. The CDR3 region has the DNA TGTGCCAGAAGCATACTAGCGGGAGGGACTCGAGAGCAGTACTTC. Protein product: CARSILAGGTREQYF.

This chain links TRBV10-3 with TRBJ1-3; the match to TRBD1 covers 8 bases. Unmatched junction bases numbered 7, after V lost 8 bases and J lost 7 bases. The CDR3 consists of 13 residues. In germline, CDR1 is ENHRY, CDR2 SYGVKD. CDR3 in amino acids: CAIGQQGDNTIYF. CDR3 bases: TGTGCCATCGGACAACAGGGGGACAACACCATATATTTT.

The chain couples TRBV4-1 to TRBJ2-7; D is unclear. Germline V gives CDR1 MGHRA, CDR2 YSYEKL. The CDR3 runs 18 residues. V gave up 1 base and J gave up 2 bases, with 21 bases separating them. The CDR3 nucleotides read TGCGCCAGCAGCCAAGTTGTCCCCCCCGGCGGAGCCGCCTACGAGCAGTACTTC. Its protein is CASSQVVPPGGAAYEQYF.

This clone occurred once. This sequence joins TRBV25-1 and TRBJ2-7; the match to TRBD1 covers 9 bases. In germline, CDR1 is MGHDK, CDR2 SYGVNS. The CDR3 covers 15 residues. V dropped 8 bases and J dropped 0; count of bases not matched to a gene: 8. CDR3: CASPAGTGNSYEQYF. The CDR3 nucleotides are TGTGCCAGCCCTGCGGGGACAGGGAACTCCTACGAGCAGTACTTC.

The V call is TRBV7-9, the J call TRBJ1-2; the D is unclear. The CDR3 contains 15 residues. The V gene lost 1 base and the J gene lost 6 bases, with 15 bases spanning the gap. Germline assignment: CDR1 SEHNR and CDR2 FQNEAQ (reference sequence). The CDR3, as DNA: TGTGCCAGCAGCTTAGGTCGTACGGGGAGCGATGGCTACACCTTC. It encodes CASSLGRTGSDGYTF.

The CDR3 nucleotides read TGCGCCAGCAGCGCTGCGGGACAGGGGGTGAACACTGAAGCTTTCTTT. Its protein is CASSAAGQGVNTEAFF. The chain recombines TRBV5-1 with TRBJ1-1; 11 nucleotides line up with TRBD1. The CDR3 extends over 16 amino acids. The germline V gene has CDR1 SGHRS and CDR2 YFSETQ. The ends lost 4 bases at V and 0 bases at J; junction bases unmatched: 5.

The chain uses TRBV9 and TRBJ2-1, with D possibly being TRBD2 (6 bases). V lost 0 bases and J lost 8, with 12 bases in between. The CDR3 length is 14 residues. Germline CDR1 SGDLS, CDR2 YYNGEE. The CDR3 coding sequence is TGTGCCAGCAGCGTAGTCGGGGGTAGCGATGAGCAGTTCTTC. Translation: CASSVVGGSDEQFF.

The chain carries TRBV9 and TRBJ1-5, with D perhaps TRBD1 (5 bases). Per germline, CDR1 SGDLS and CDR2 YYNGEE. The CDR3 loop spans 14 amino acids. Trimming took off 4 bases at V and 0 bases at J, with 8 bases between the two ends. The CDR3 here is CASSQTDSNQPQHF. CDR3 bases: TGTGCCAGCAGCCAGACAGATAGCAATCAGCCCCAGCATTTT.

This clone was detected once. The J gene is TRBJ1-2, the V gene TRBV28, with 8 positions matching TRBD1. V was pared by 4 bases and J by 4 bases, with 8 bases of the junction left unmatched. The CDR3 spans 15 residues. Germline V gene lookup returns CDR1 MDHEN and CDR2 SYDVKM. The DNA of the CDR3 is TGTGCCAGCAGTTCTCCACAGGGGGTGGGCTATGGCTACACCTTC. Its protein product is CASSSPQGVGYGYTF.

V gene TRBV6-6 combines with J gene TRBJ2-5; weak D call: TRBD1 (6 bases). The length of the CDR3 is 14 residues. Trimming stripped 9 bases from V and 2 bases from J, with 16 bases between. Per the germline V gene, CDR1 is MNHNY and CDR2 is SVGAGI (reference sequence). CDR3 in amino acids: CASFRGWWQETQYF. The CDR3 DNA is TGTGCCAGTTTCAGGGGTTGGTGGCAAGAGACCCAGTACTTC.

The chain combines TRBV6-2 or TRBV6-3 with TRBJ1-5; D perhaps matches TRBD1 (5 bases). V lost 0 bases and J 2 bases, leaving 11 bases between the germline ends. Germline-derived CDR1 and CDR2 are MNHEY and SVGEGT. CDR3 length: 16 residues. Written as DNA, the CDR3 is TGTGCCAGCAGTTACTCTGCGGGGGTCGGCAATCAGCCCCAGCATTTT. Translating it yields CASSYSAGVGNQPQHF.